The rows below give T cell receptor beta chains drawn from one sample of a study of identical twins. Via MiXCR, TCRdb re-called the 5' RACE reads, giving one row per CDR3 protein. The table shows 1,800,000 or so distinct CDR3 sequences, with 32% occurring only once. Specimen: cord blood. Every receptor here comes from a newborn girl in good health. CDR3s include the opening cysteine and the closing phenylalanine or tryptophan. Each record gives: V gene, D gene, J gene, clone size, CDR3 protein, CDR3 DNA. D genes are given only for firm matches. Rows may omit the clone size; those that give it use once, few, many or a size class.

TRBV20-1	NA	TRBJ1-5	few	CSAGEGATINQPQHF	TGCAGTGCTGGGGAAGGGGCCACTATCAATCAGCCCCAGCATTTT
TRBV4-2	TRBD1	TRBJ2-7	few	CASSQERAGQGREQYF	TGTGCCAGCAGCCAAGAGAGGGCGGGACAGGGTCGCGAGCAGTACTTC
TRBV2	TRBD1	TRBJ2-7	once	CASRKTGATYEQYF	TGTGCCAGCAGGAAGACAGGGGCAACCTACGAGCAGTACTTC
TRBV21-1	NA	TRBJ2-5	few	CASSKSTSVQETQYF	TGTGCCAGCAGCAAATCGACTAGCGTCCAAGAGACCCAGTACTTC
TRBV6-1	NA	TRBJ1-1	few	CASSETTEAFF	TGTGCCAGCAGTGAGACAACTGAAGCTTTCTTT
TRBV2	NA	TRBJ1-1	NA	CASRGRAGETEAFF	TGTGCCAGCAGAGGGAGGGCCGGGGAAACTGAAGCTTTCTTT
TRBV27	TRBD1	TRBJ1-2	many	CASSPSLRGQGYYGYTF	TGTGCCAGCAGTCCCAGTCTTCGTGGACAGGGCTACTATGGCTACACCTTC
TRBV18	NA	TRBJ2-7	many	CASSYSTVHPGEQYF	TGTGCCAGCTCATATTCGACAGTACACCCCGGCGAGCAGTACTTC
TRBV18	NA	TRBJ2-1	few	CASSPPSGSYERFF	TGTGCCAGCTCACCACCATCAGGGTCCTACGAGCGGTTCTTC
TRBV28	TRBD2	TRBJ2-1	few	CASSSSGRAPYNEQFF	TGTGCCAGCAGCAGTAGCGGGAGGGCCCCCTACAATGAGCAGTTCTTC
TRBV12-3/TRBV12-4	TRBD2	TRBJ2-5	NA	CASKASGRGEQYF	TGTGCCAGCAAGGCTAGCGGGAGGGGTGAGCAGTACTTC